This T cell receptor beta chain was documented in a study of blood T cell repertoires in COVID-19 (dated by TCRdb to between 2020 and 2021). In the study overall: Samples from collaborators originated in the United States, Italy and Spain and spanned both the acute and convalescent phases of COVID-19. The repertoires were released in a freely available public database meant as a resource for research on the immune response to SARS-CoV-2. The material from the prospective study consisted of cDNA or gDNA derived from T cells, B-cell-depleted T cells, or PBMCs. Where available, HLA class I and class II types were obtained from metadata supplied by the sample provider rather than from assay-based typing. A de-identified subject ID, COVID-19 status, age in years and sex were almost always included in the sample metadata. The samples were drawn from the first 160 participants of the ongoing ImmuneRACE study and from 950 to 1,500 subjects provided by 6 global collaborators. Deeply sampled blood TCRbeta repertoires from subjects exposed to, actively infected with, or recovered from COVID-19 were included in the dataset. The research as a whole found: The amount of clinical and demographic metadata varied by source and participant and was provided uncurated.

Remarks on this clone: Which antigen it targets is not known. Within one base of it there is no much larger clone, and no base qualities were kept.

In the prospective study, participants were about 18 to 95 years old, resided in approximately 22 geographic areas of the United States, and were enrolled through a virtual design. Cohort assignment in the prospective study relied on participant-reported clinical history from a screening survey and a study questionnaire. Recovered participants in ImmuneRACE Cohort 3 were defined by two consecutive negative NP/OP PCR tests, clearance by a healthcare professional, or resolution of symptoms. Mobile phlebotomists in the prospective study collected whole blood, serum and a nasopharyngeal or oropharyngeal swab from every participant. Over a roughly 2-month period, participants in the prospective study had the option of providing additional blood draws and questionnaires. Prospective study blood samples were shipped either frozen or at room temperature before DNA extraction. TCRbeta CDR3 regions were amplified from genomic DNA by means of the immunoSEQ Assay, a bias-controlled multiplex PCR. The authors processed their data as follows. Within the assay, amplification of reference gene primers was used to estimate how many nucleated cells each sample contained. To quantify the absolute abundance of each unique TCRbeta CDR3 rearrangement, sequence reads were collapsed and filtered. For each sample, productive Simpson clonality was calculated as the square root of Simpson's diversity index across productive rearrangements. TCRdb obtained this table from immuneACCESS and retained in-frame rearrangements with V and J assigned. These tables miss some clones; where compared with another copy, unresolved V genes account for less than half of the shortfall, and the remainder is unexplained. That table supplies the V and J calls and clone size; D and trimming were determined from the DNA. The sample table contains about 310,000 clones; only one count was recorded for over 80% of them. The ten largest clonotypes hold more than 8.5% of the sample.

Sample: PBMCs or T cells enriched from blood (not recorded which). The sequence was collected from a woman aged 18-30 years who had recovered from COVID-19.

Here is the DNA: TGTGCCAGCAGTAACAGGGGGCAGGGGACCGGGGAGCTGTTTTTT. It specifies CASSNRGQGTGELFF. Rearrangement joined TRBV6-5 to TRBJ2-2, with TRBD1 matching 9 junction bases. The CDR3 sequence holds 15 residues, the cysteine and phenylalanine included. Only CDR3 DNA remains: 45 bases, in frame from the first base. V has 5 bases trimmed and J has 5 bases trimmed; junction bases matching no gene number 6. The germline V gene provides CDR1 MNHEY and CDR2 SVGAGI.